Below, 27 T cell receptor beta chains from the same sample are listed, as sequenced in a study of T cell repertoires in cytomegalovirus infection. MiXCR was run by TCRdb on the reads, yielding one entry per CDR3 protein. The sample contains about 830,000 distinct CDR3 sequences, about 30% of which appear only once. Antigens for these TCRs are unknown. This specimen was cultured CD8+ T cells from PBMCs, taken from culture after CMV antigen stimulation. These receptors all stem from a human donor in good health (CMV status not recorded). Some clones in this sample may be carry-over from other donors' samples.

V and J are TRBV7-2 and TRBJ2-7, with TRBD1 identical over 8 bases. CDR1 and CDR2 from the germline V gene are SGHTA and FQGNSA. V shed 5 bases, J shed 8 bases, and the junction held 17 bases outside the gene matches. CDR3 size: 16 residues. CDR3 sequence (DNA): TGTGCCAGCAGCCCTAATGCCGGGACAGGCGTCGGCCAGCAGTACTTC. Translated, it gives CASSPNAGTGVGQQYF.

The chain links TRBV27 to TRBJ1-1; 7 nucleotides match TRBD1. V trimming: 6 bases; J trimming: 3 bases; junction bases outside the gene matches: 7. CDR1 and CDR2 from the germline V gene are MNHEY and SMNVEV (reference sequence). This CDR3 spans 14 amino acids. Written as DNA, the CDR3 is TGTGCCAGCAGGCCCGGGACAGTGGACACTGAAGCTTTCTTT. It specifies CASRPGTVDTEAFF.

This clonotype was recorded many times. The rearrangement joins TRBV7-6 to TRBJ2-1; D is possibly TRBD1 (6 bases). The germline V gene has CDR1 SGHVS and CDR2 FNYEAQ. The V gene lost 1 base and the J gene lost 4 bases, with 11 bases spanning the gap. The CDR3 contains 15 residues. The CDR3 sequence is CASSLGTELYNEQFF. The CDR3 coding sequence is TGTGCCAGCAGCTTAGGGACAGAGCTATACAATGAGCAGTTCTTC.

V and J are TRBV2 and TRBJ2-7; a possible D gene is TRBD1 (5 bases). Germline V gives CDR1 SNHLY, CDR2 FYNNEI. Between the trimmed V and J ends, which lost 6 bases and 4 bases, there was a span of 19 bases. This CDR3 is built from 15 residues. DNA for the CDR3: TGTGCCAGCAGGCTAGACTCAGGGATTCCATACGAGCAGTACTTC. It encodes CASRLDSGIPYEQYF. The variable domain in full, completed from reference TRBV2 and TRBJ2-7, reads EPEVTQTPSHQVTQMGQEVILRCVPISNHLYFYWYRQILGQKVEFLVSFYNNEISEKSEIFDDQFSVERPDGSNFTLKIRSTKLEDSAMYFCASRLDSGIPYEQYFGPGTRLTVT.

Worth noting for this clonotype: Germline is not matched at one junction end, which may reflect a read error. The chain has TRBV27 and TRBJ1-1, with 12 bases lining up with TRBD1. Looked up from germline, CDR1 is MNHEY and CDR2 is SMNVEV (reference sequence). The CDR3 spans 17 residues. CDR3 bases: TGTGCCAGCTGTTTATTCGGGACAGGGGGCGTCTACACTGAAGCTTTCTTT. The encoded protein is CASCLFGTGGVYTEAFF.

This clonotype showed up just once. The genes are TRBV12-3 or TRBV12-4 and TRBJ2-5; 11 nucleotides line up with TRBD2. This CDR3 is 17 amino acids long. V shed 5 bases and J 4 bases; nucleotides not matched to a gene: 12. The CDR3 reads CASSLRLAGRFPETQYF. The CDR3 nucleotides read TGTGCCAGCAGTCTCAGACTAGCGGGGAGATTCCCAGAGACCCAGTACTTC.

The chain uses TRBV4-1 and TRBJ2-3, with D maybe TRBD2 (6 bases). CDR1 and CDR2 (germline): MGHRA, YSYEKL. Trimming pared 5 bases from V and 2 bases from J, leaving 14 bases between. The CDR3 length is 15 residues. This chain's CDR3 is CASSTRGLLTDTQYF. The CDR3 nucleotides are TGCGCCAGCAGCACCCGGGGACTCCTCACAGATACGCAGTATTTT.

This clonotype was counted at least ten times. The chain joins TRBV7-2 to TRBJ1-5; 7 nucleotides align to TRBD1. The J segment lost 1 base and the V segment lost 7 bases, leaving 7 bases of the junction unmatched. Germline CDR1 and CDR2: SGHTA and FQGNSA. The CDR3 length is 15 residues. The CDR3 region has the DNA TGTGCCAGCACCTTGACAGGGCAAAGCAATCAGCCCCAGCATTTT. Amino acid sequence: CASTLTGQSNQPQHF.

The chain carries TRBV7-9 and TRBJ2-7; perhaps D is TRBD1 or TRBD2 (5 bases each). The ends were cut back, 8 bases at V and 7 bases at J, with 24 bases in the middle. Germline CDR1 reads SEHNR; CDR2 reads FQNEAQ (reference sequence). CDR3 length equals 15 residues. The CDR3 bases are TGTGCCAGCTGGGGGTTAGGTGAGACGACCCTAGAGCAGTACTTC. This sequence encodes CASWGLGETTLEQYF. Combining the CDR3 with reference TRBV7-9 and TRBJ2-7 gives the whole variable domain DTGVSQNPRHKITKRGQNVTFRCDPISEHNRLYWYRQTLGQGPEFLTYFQNEAQLEKSRLLSDRFSAERPKGSFSTLEIQRTEQGDSAMYLCASWGLGETTLEQYFGPGTRLTVT.

The chain links TRBV6-1 to TRBJ2-1, with a possible D match to TRBD1 (6 bases). Germline V gene data show CDR1 as MNHNS and CDR2 as SASEGT. This CDR3 region has 15 residues. The V gene lost 5 bases and the J gene lost 7 bases, with 18 bases spanning the gap. This CDR3 is CASSYPWGRRNEQFF. CDR3 nucleotides: TGTGCCAGCAGTTACCCCTGGGGGCGTAGGAATGAGCAGTTCTTC.

V gene TRBV15 combines with J gene TRBJ1-5; D call uncertain. CDR1 and CDR2 from the germline V gene are LNHNV and YYDKDF (reference sequence). V lost 0 bases, J lost 3 bases, and 9 bases lay in between. The CDR3 sequence is 15 residues long. The CDR3: CATSRDLADNQPQHF. CDR3 nucleotides: TGTGCCACCAGCAGAGATTTGGCAGACAATCAGCCCCAGCATTTT.

This chain uses TRBV6-1 with TRBJ1-1; D gene unclear. With 5 bases removed from V and 10 bases from J, the gap between germline ends came to 11 bases. The CDR3 runs to 11 residues. Germline assignment: CDR1 MNHNS and CDR2 SASEGT. The chain's CDR3 is CASSSGSGAFF. The CDR3, as DNA: TGTGCCAGCAGTTCGGGGAGTGGAGCTTTCTTT.

To note about this clonotype: A read error may explain this, as a much larger clone is one base away. The chain uses TRBV7-8 and TRBJ2-5; D perhaps matches TRBD1 (6 bases). CDR3 size: 14 residues. The germline V gene encodes CDR1 SGHVS and CDR2 FQNEAQ. The CDR3 DNA is TGTGTCAGCAGCACCCGACAGGAGTTAGAGACCCAGTACTTC. Translation: CVSSTRQELETQYF.

There are a few counts of this clonotype. The chain employs TRBV7-9 and TRBJ1-5; D is unresolved. With 5 bases removed from V and 6 bases from J, the gap between germline ends came to 8 bases. Germline CDR1 SEHNR, CDR2 FQNEAQ (reference sequence). The CDR3 has 12 residues. This CDR3 reads CASSRHGQPQHF. In DNA, the CDR3 is TGTGCCAGCAGCCGGCACGGTCAGCCCCAGCATTTT.

This CDR3 is CASSTLAGKGYGYTF. The CDR3 DNA sequence: TGTGCCAGTAGTACCTTGGCAGGGAAGGGCTATGGCTACACCTTC. The rearrangement joins TRBV19 to TRBJ1-2; TRBD1 is a possible D gene (5 bases). V shed 4 bases and J shed 4 bases, with 16 bases lying between them. CDR1 and CDR2 (germline): LNHDA, SQIVND (reference sequence). This CDR3 has 15 amino acids.

This clonotype was seen only a few times. The chain couples TRBV6-1 to TRBJ2-2; no clear D. Looked up from germline, CDR1 is MNHNS and CDR2 is SASEGT. This CDR3 has 14 amino acids. Trimming took 1 base from V and 0 from J, leaving 3 bases between them. The CDR3 is CASSEGPNTGELFF. Here the CDR3 DNA reads TGTGCCAGCAGTGAAGGGCCGAACACCGGGGAGCTGTTTTTT.

This clonotype was found many times. This chain joins TRBV6-5 and TRBJ2-1, with TRBD2 matching over 10 bases. The CDR3 totals 15 residues. The germline gives CDR1 MNHEY, CDR2 SVGAGI. V dropped 6 bases and J dropped 4; count of bases not matched to a gene: 6. The CDR3 is CASSPTSGDYNEQFF. The CDR3 nucleotides are TGTGCCAGCAGCCCCACTAGCGGGGATTACAATGAGCAGTTCTTC.

With regard to this clonotype: A read error may explain this, as a much larger clone is one base away. The chain combines TRBV7-2 with TRBJ1-1; D unclear. The CDR3 runs 13 residues. Germline CDR1 is SGHTA and CDR2 is FQGNSA. The CDR3 is CASLDTRNTEDFF. DNA of the CDR3: TGTGCCAGTCTAGACACCAGGAACACTGAAGATTTCTTT. Drawing the rest from reference TRBV7-2 and TRBJ1-1, the complete variable domain is GAGVSQSPSNKVTEKGKDVELRCDPISGHTALYWYRQSLGQGLEFLIYFQGNSAPDKSGLPSDRFSAERTGGSVSTLTIQRTQQEDSAVYLCASLDTRNTEDFFGQGTRLTVV.

A word on this clonotype: A clone one base away is much larger, so this may be a read error. J is TRBJ1-1 and V is TRBV7-8; D call uncertain. CDR1 is SGHVS and CDR2 is FQNEAQ in the germline V gene. This CDR3 is 15 amino acids long. CDR3 nucleotide sequence: TGTGCCAGCAGCCTTCAGGAGGTGGCATACACTGGAGCTTTCTTT. Translated: CASSLQEVAYTGAFF.

This clonotype showed up just a few times. The junction does not match germline at one end; this may be a read error. The rearrangement joins TRBV7-6 to TRBJ1-3; D gene ambiguous. Germline V lookup: CDR1 SGHVS, CDR2 FNYEAQ. This CDR3 has 13 residues. This CDR3 reads CASSLGFGNTIYF. For the CDR3, the DNA is TGTGCTAGCAGCTTAGGATTTGGAAACACCATATATTTT.

This clonotype was detected ten times or more. V usage is TRBV7-9 and J usage is TRBJ2-1; 7 bases are a match to TRBD1. V gave up 5 bases and J gave up 8 bases; unmatched junction bases: 12. Germline lookup yields CDR1 SEHNR and CDR2 FQNEAQ (reference sequence). The CDR3 is 15 residues long. The chain's CDR3 is CASSPRQGRIDEQFF. The CDR3, as DNA: TGTGCCAGCAGCCCCAGACAGGGTCGGATCGATGAGCAGTTCTTC. The complete variable domain, with remaining parts taken from reference TRBV7-9 and TRBJ2-1, reads DTGVSQNPRHKITKRGQNVTFRCDPISEHNRLYWYRQTLGQGPEFLTYFQNEAQLEKSRLLSDRFSAERPKGSFSTLEIQRTEQGDSAMYLCASSPRQGRIDEQFFGPGTRLTVL.

The chain combines TRBV27 with TRBJ2-7, with no clear D. The V gene's germline CDR1 is MNHEY and CDR2 SMNVEV (reference sequence). Trimming removed 6 bases from V and 3 bases from J, with 15 bases in between. CDR3 length equals 14 residues. The CDR3 reads CASRNGLIGYEQYF. The CDR3 DNA reads as TGTGCCAGCAGGAACGGGCTCATTGGCTACGAGCAGTACTTC.

CDR3 bases: TGTGCCAGTACGTCCAGCGGGGGGGCTTACGAGCAGTACTTC. Its translation: CASTSSGGAYEQYF. This chain joins TRBV19 and TRBJ2-7; 10 bases are shared with TRBD2. The CDR3 spans 14 residues. The germline CDR1 and CDR2 sequences are LNHDA and SQIVND (reference sequence). Trimming removed 7 bases from V and 4 bases from J; junction bases left unmatched: 7.

V and J are TRBV20-1 and TRBJ2-3, with TRBD2 identical over 8 bases. There are 13 residues in the CDR3. Unmatched junction bases numbered 4, after V lost 3 bases and J lost 5 bases. Germline CDR1 DFQATT, CDR2 SNEGSKA (reference sequence). CDR3: CSASGGAEDTQYF. CDR3 nucleotides: TGCAGTGCTAGCGGGGGGGCCGAAGATACGCAGTATTTT.

This clonotype was recorded a few times. This chain connects TRBV6-2 or TRBV6-3 to TRBJ1-2, with a possible D match to TRBD1 (6 bases). CDR3 length: 13 residues. CDR1 and CDR2 (germline): MNHEY, SVGEGT. The V end was cut by 4 bases, the J end by 4 bases, with 10 bases between. CDR3 in DNA: TGTGCCAGCAGTTCCGGGACAAGCTATGGCTACACCTTC. Its protein is CASSSGTSYGYTF.

The rearrangement uses TRBV12-5 and TRBJ1-1; 7 positions agree with TRBD1. The CDR3 sequence is 14 residues long. V lost 1 base and J lost 4; bases outside the gene matches: 3. Germline V gene data show CDR1 as LGHNT and CDR2 as FRNRAP. The DNA for the CDR3 is TGTGCTAGTGGTTTGGGCAGGGGGGTCACTGAAGCTTTCTTT. It codes for CASGLGRGVTEAFF.

The V gene is TRBV2, the J gene TRBJ2-1; TRBD2 matches 12 bases. The V gene end was trimmed by 1 base and the J gene end by 9 bases; junction bases not matched to a gene: 4. Per the germline V gene, CDR1 is SNHLY and CDR2 is FYNNEI. The CDR3 is 15 residues long. The CDR3 is CASSEDLAGGIEQFF. The DNA of the CDR3 is TGTGCCAGCAGTGAAGACCTAGCGGGGGGGATTGAGCAGTTCTTC. The whole variable domain, filled in from reference TRBV2 and TRBJ2-1, reads EPEVTQTPSHQVTQMGQEVILRCVPISNHLYFYWYRQILGQKVEFLVSFYNNEISEKSEIFDDQFSVERPDGSNFTLKIRSTKLEDSAMYFCASSEDLAGGIEQFFGPGTRLTVL.